A selection of T cell receptor beta chains follows, all from one sample in a study of T cell repertoires in cytomegalovirus infection. These TCRs' antigens remain unknown. TCRdb processed the reads anew with MiXCR; each CDR3 protein has one entry. The data show 450,000 to 650,000 distinct CDR3 sequences, roughly 43% seen once. Sequencing used cultured PBMCs, obtained from culture after CMV antigen stimulation. The receptors here all came from a human donor in good health (CMV status not recorded). Some clones in this sample may be carry-over from other donors' samples. CDR3s include the opening cysteine and the closing phenylalanine or tryptophan. The D gene is left open where the match is weak. Size values are once, few and many counts, or a class for expanded clones, and some rows have none.

clone_size	v_call	j_call	d_call	cdr3_aa	cdr3_nt
once	TRBV6-5	TRBJ2-2	-	CASYGSTGELFF	TGTGCCAGCTACGGGAGCACCGGGGAGCTGTTTTTT
-	TRBV11-2	TRBJ2-1	TRBD2	CASSLVGLAGVNEQFF	TGTGCCAGCAGCTTAGTAGGACTAGCGGGGGTTAATGAGCAGTTCTTC
-	TRBV5-4	TRBJ1-1	TRBD1	CASSSIQGARNTEAFF	TGTGCCAGCAGTTCGATTCAGGGGGCGCGGAACACTGAAGCTTTCTTT
-	TRBV6-6	TRBJ2-6	-	CASSPLGLGANVLTF	TGTGCCAGCAGCCCCCTGGGGCTTGGGGCCAACGTCCTGACTTTC
-	TRBV19	TRBJ2-2	TRBD1	CASSRRQGLRTGELFF	TGTGCCAGTTCGCGCCGACAGGGATTAAGAACCGGGGAGCTGTTTTTT
-	TRBV7-2	TRBJ1-1	-	CASSFPHRALNTEAFF	TGTGCCAGCAGCTTCCCTCACAGGGCACTGAACACTGAAGCTTTCTTT
-	TRBV7-8	TRBJ2-5	-	CASSHGRGQETQYF	TGTGCCAGCAGCCATGGCCGGGGTCAAGAGACCCAGTACTTC
-	TRBV15	TRBJ2-7	-	CATSRGVQRYEQYF	TGTGCCACCAGCAGAGGCGTACAAAGATACGAGCAGTACTTC
many	TRBV7-2	TRBJ2-5	TRBD2	CASSLFRAGGKGETQYF	TGTGCCAGCAGCTTATTCAGAGCGGGAGGAAAGGGTGAGACCCAGTACTTC
-	TRBV7-8	TRBJ2-7	-	CASSIRIGGEQYF	TGTGCCAGCAGTATCCGGATCGGAGGCGAGCAGTACTTC
few	TRBV7-2	TRBJ1-4	-	CASSLMGMGLNNEKLFF	TGTGCCAGCAGCTTAATGGGGATGGGGCTTAATAATGAAAAACTGTTTTTT
-	TRBV6-1	TRBJ1-2	-	CATSPAAFRGYTF	TGTGCCACCAGTCCGGCGGCATTTCGGGGCTACACCTTC
-	TRBV19	TRBJ2-1	-	CASSTAGSQFF	TGTGCCAGTAGTACTGCTGGGTCGCAGTTCTTC